The source of this T cell receptor (beta chain) is a study of T cell responses to AZD1222 COVID-19 vaccine. Study overall: Investigators merged groups given second doses at roughly 4 or roughly 12 weeks. Study-wide findings and caveats: Breadth and depth of Spike-specific TCRs rose after two AZD1222 doses. Baseline seropositives among AZD1222 recipients totaled only five or six.

The CDR3 loop spans 14 amino acids. Trimming cost V 6 bases and J 6 bases; bases outside gene matches: 7. CDR1 and CDR2 (germline): SNHLY, FYNNEI. Sequenced by immunoSEQ multiplex PCR; TCRdb stores in-frame clones only, minus some. The sample carries about 86,000 clones, 70% to 80% recorded once. This clone was found a few times. Its antigen is still unknown. The sequencing used peripheral blood, collected on day 0 of AZD1222 vaccination. The rearrangement joins TRBV2 to TRBJ2-3; 9 positions agree with TRBD2. This sequence originates from an adult in good health. CDR3 sequence: CASRKAGGGDTQYF. In DNA form, the CDR3 reads TGTGCCAGCAGGAAGGCGGGAGGGGGGGATACGCAGTATTTT. The whole variable domain, filled in from reference TRBV2 and TRBJ2-3, reads EPEVTQTPSHQVTQMGQEVILRCVPISNHLYFYWYRQILGQKVEFLVSFYNNEISEKSEIFDDQFSVERPDGSNFTLKIRSTKLEDSAMYFCASRKAGGGDTQYFGPGTRLTVL.